This record concerns one T cell receptor (beta chain) sequence. The sample comes from a study of blood T cell repertoires in COVID-19. In the study overall: T cells, B-cell-depleted T cells, or PBMCs supplied cDNA or gDNA.

The V end was cut by 3 bases, the J end by 4 bases, with 4 bases between. CDR1 is SNHLY and CDR2 is FYNNEI in the germline V gene. There are 12 residues in the CDR3. In the original workflow: Cell counts per sample came from amplifying reference gene primers. Using immunoSEQ multiplex PCR, the repertoire was profiled, and TCRdb retains in-frame clones only, with some absent. For V, J and clone size, that table is used; D and trimming come from the DNA. The sample holds 50,000 or so clones, roughly 87% seen once. The sequenced sample consisted of peripheral blood. The genes are TRBV2 and TRBJ2-1; D is uncertain. This sequence was found in a man between 50 and 59 years old with active COVID-19. The CDR3 is CASSDGYNEQFF. CDR3 sequence (DNA): TGTGCCAGCAGTGACGGGTACAATGAGCAGTTCTTC.